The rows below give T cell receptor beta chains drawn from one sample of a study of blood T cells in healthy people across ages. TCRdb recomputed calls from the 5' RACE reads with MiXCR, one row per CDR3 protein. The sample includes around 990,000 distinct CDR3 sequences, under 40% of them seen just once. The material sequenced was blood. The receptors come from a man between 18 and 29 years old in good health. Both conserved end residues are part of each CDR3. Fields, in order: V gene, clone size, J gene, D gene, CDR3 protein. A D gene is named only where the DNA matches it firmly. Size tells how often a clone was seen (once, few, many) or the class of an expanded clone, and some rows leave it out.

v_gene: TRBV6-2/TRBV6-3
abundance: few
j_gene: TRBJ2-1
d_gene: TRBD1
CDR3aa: CASKTDRVWGEQFF

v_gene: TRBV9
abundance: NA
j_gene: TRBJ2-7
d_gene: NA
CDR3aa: CASSVNLGGEQYF

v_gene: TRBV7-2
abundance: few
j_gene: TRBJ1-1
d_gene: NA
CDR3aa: CASSPQGQSMNTEAFF

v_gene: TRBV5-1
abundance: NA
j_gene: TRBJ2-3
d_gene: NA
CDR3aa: CASSFLGGEADTQYF

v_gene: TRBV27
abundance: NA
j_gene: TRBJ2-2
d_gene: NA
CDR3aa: CASSFRTYRTGELFF

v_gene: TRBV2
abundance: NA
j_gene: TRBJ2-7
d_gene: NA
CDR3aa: CASSEGQTLEYF

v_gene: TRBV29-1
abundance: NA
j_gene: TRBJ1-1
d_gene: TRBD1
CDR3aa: CSASDRGSSAEAFF

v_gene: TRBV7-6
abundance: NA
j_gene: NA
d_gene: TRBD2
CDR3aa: CASSLLWTSGAIQETQFF

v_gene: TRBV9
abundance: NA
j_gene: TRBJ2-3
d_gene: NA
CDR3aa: CASSVGGNRVTDTQYF

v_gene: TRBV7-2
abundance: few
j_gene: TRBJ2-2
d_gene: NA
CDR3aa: CASSKRRVLTNTGELFF

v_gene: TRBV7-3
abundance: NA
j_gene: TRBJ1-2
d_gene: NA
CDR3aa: CASSLEVEGEPQYGYTF

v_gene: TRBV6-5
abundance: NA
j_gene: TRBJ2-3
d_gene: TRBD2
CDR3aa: CASSSPSGGAWDTQYF